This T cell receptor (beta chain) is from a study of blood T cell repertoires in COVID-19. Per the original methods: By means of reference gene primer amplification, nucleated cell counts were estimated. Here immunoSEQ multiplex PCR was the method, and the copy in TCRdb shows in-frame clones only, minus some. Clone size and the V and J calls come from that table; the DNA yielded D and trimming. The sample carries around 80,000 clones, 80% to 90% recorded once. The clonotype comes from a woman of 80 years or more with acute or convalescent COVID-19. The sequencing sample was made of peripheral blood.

This CDR3 is CAWSVRDPGYTF. CDR3 coding DNA: TGTGCCTGGAGTGTACGGGATCCCGGCTACACCTTC. The genes are TRBV30 and TRBJ1-2; D not resolved. V was pared by 0 bases and J by 8 bases, with 10 bases between. CDR3 length: 12 amino acids. The V gene's germline CDR1 is GTSNPN and CDR2 SVGIG (reference sequence).